The T cell receptor (beta chain) under discussion was sequenced for a study of cytomegalovirus exposure and HLA in healthy donors. About the study: The approximately 120 validation repertoires were reported in a later analysis to have been generated on the same platform as the roughly 700 first-cohort repertoires.

Generated by immunoSEQ multiplex PCR, the TCRdb table keeps only in-frame clones and is missing some. The sample holds 100,000 to 150,000 clones, about 88% seen once. Turning to this clone: No antigen is known for it.

Overall study findings and caveats: For cytomegalovirus status, the classifier reportedly gave diagnoses with high specificity and sensitivity.

Looked up from germline, CDR1 is MNHEY and CDR2 is SVGAGI. This CDR3 is 16 amino acids long. After removal of 2 bases from V and 1 base from J, the junction contained 5 bases not matched to a gene. The source of this sequence is a woman younger than 35 in good health and CMV-seronegative. The chain combines TRBV6-5 with TRBJ1-1, with TRBD1 matching over 9 bases. The sample comprised PBMCs. CDR3 protein: CASSYAGQGRNTEAFF. The DNA for the CDR3 is TGTGCCAGCAGTTACGCGGGACAGGGCAGGAACACTGAAGCTTTCTTT.